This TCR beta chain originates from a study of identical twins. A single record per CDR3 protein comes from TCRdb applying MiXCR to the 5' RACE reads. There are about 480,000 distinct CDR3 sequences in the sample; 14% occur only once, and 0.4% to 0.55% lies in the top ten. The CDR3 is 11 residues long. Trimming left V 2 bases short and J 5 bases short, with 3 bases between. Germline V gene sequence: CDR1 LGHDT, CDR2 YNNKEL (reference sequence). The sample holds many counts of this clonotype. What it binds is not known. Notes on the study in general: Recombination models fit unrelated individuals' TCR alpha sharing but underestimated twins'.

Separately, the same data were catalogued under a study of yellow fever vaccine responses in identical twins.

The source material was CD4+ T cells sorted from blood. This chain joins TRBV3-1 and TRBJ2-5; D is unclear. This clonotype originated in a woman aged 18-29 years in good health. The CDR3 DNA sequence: TGTGCCAGCAGCCAAAGGGAGACCCAGTACTTC. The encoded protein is CASSQRETQYF.